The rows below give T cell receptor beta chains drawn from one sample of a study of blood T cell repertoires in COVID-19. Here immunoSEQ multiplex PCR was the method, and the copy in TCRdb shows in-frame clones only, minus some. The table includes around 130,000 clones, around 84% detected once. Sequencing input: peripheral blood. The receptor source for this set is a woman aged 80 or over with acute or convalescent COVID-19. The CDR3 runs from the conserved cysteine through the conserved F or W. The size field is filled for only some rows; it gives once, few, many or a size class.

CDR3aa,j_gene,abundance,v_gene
CASSYSGQGSGYGYTF,TRBJ1-2,.,TRBV6-5
CASSLATAYEQYF,TRBJ2-7,.,TRBV11-2
CASSDPGQGSNREKLFF,TRBJ1-4,.,TRBV3-1/TRBV3-2
CASSLGGLAKETQYF,TRBJ2-5,once,TRBV7-2
CASSRQGRGEKLFF,TRBJ1-4,.,TRBV2
CASSLVGGGGWETQYF,TRBJ2-5,.,TRBV11-2
CASSQVKGRGNTIYF,TRBJ1-3,.,TRBV4-1
CASSLGGTGGYGYTF,TRBJ1-2,.,TRBV7-2
CASSPRETQYF,TRBJ2-5,.,TRBV7-8
CASRIGTGNTEAFF,TRBJ1-1,once,TRBV6-5